This TCR beta chain was recorded in a study of OX40 agonist ivuxolimab in advanced cancers. About the full investigation: Ivuxolimab was an agonistic, fully human IgG2 monoclonal antibody directed against OX40 (CD134), a costimulatory receptor. Intravenous ivuxolimab was administered to patients every 2 weeks at six dose levels: 0.01, 0.1, 0.3, 1.5, 3 and 10 mg/kg. Of the 50 or so patients in dose escalation, some 20 had hepatocellular carcinoma, about 15 had melanoma, 9 had renal cell carcinoma and 9 had head and neck cancer. In the dose-escalation cohort, 82.7% of patients were male, and the mean age was about 55 years, with a range of roughly 20 to 85. Prior anti-PD-1, anti-PD-L1 or anti-CTLA-4 therapy was permitted, and checkpoint inhibitors had been received by more than 35% of dose-escalation patients. Partial responses were achieved by three dose-escalation patients, of whom one had hepatocellular carcinoma and two had cutaneous melanoma. Peripheral TCRbeta sequencing aimed to test whether ivuxolimab altered TCR sequence diversity and caused clonal T-cell expansion. The paper reports the monotherapy dose-escalation portion (N = 52 patients) of the phase I ivuxolimab trial. The research as a whole found: The antigen specificity of the peripheral T cells that underwent clonal expansion was not determined. Clonal expansion of both CD4+ and CD8+ blood T cells was observed from baseline to week 6 at doses 0.1 to 3.0 mg/kg. Low levels of normalized T-cell clonal expansion were also seen in some patients who did not respond. On average, CD8+ T cells showed more expanded clones than CD4+ T cells after ivuxolimab. Partial responders in the 0.1-3.0 mg/kg groups had among the lowest normalized peripheral clonal expansion, especially among CD8+ T cells.

From a lookup of the germline V gene, CDR1 and CDR2 are LGHNA and YSLEER. V loses 2 bases of germline sequence and J loses 7 bases, and the interval between the two ends is 10 bases. The cysteine opens and the phenylalanine closes a CDR3 of 13 amino acids. The kept DNA is CDR3 alone, 39 bases in frame from the first base. Genomic DNA was isolated from the sorted cells so that the TCRbeta CDR3 region could be sequenced. The immunoSEQ Assay was used for sequencing of TCRbeta CDR3 regions. Here the immuneACCESS table is served through TCRdb, limited to in-frame sequences with V and J called. Missing clones are a known gap in these copies; in checked studies unresolved V genes cover under half, and the rest lacks a known reason. For this sample there are 35,000 to 40,000 clones; approximately 82% appear just once. The biggest ten clones account for roughly 1.8% of the sample. With regard to this clone: It has no known antigen specificity. The sample holds no much larger clone one base away, and base qualities are not on file.

Patients with autoimmune disease history or receiving systemic immunosuppression were excluded from the trial. Peripheral blood for TCR sequencing was drawn from every dose cohort at baseline, at cycle 4 day 1 and at cycle 7 day 1. Samples were obtained from an open-label, multicenter, first-in-human phase I dose-escalation trial of ivuxolimab. Adults with locally advanced or metastatic melanoma, renal cell carcinoma, hepatocellular carcinoma or head and neck squamous cell carcinoma were enrolled in the trial. Before TCR sequencing, CD4+ and CD8+ T cells were separately sorted from peripheral blood.

This specimen was CD4+ or CD8+ T cells sorted from blood, taken in a trial of the OX40 agonist ivuxolimab. The clonotype comes from an adult with an advanced solid tumor such as melanoma, head and neck, liver or kidney cancer. The V gene is TRBV4-3 and the J gene is TRBJ2-3, and the D gene may be TRBD1, 6 bases matching. The CDR3 reads CASSQNRVNTQYF. The DNA sequence is as follows: TGCGCCAGCAGCCAAAACAGGGTGAATACGCAGTATTTT.